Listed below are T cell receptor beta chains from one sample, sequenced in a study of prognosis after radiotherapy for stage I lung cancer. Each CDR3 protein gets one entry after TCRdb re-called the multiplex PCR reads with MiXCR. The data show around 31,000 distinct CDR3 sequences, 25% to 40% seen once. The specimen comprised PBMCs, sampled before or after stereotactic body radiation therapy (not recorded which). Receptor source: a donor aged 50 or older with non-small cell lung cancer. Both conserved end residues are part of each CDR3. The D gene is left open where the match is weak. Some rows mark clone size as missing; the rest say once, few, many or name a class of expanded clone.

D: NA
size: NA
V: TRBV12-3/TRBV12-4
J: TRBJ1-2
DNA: TGTGCCAGCAGTTTGCAAGGGTATTGCTACACCTTC
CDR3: CASSLQGYCYTF

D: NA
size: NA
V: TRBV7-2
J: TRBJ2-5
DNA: TGTGCCAGCAGCACCCAGACAGGGACCGGGGGAGAGACCCAGTACTTC
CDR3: CASSTQTGTGGETQYF

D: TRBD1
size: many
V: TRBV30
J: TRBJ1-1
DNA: TGTGCCTGGAACTCCCTCGACAGGGACGACACTGAAGCTTTCTTT
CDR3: CAWNSLDRDDTEAFF

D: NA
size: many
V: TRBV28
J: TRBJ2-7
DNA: TGTGCCAGCAGTTTCCAGCAGAAACCGTCCTACGAGCAGTACTTC
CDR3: CASSFQQKPSYEQYF

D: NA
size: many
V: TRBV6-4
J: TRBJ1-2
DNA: TGTGCCAGCGGAGGGGTGGGCTACACCTTC
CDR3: CASGGVGYTF

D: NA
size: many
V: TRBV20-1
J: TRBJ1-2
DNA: TGCAGTGCAGGGGGGGTGGGCTACACCTTC
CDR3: CSAGGVGYTF

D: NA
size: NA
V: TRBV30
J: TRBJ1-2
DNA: TGTGCCTGGACAATAGACAGTGGTGGCTACACCTTC
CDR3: CAWTIDSGGYTF

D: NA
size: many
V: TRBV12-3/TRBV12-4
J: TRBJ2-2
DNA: TGTGCCAGCAGTTTCGATGAAGCTTGGACCGGGGAGCTGTTTTTT
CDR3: CASSFDEAWTGELFF

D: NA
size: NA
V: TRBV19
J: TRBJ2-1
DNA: TGTGCCAGTAGTACCGGACTATCGGTAGGGGATGAGCAGTTCTTC
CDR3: CASSTGLSVGDEQFF

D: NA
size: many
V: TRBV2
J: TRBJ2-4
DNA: TGTGCCAGCAGTCGGACAGTAGCCAAAAACATTCAGTACTTC
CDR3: CASSRTVAKNIQYF

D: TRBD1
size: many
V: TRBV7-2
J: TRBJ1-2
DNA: TGTGCCAGCAGCTTAGTATCAGGTGGTCAGGGGGGAGGCTATGGCTACACCTTC
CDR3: CASSLVSGGQGGGYGYTF

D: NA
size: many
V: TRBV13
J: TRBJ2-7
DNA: TGTGCCAGCAGCCAGAGGCGGGACCTCTCTCGCGAGCAGTACTTC
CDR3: CASSQRRDLSREQYF

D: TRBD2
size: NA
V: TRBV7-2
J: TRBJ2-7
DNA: TGTGCCAGCAGCTTTAGCGGGAGAGGGGGGGACGAGCAGTACTTC
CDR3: CASSFSGRGGDEQYF

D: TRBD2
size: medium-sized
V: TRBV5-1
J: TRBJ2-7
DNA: TGCGCCAGCAGCTTGGCGGGAGGGCGGCTCTCCGAGCAGTACTTC
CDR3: CASSLAGGRLSEQYF

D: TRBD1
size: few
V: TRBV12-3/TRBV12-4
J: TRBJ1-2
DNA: TGTGCCAGCAGCTCGACAGGGTTTGGCTACACCTTC
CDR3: CASSSTGFGYTF

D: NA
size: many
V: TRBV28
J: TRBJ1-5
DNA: TGTGCCAGCAGTGGAGGGGGGGGTAGGGGTCAGCCCCAGCATTTT
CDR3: CASSGGGGRGQPQHF

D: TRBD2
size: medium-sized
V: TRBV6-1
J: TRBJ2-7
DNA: TGTGCCAGCAGGTCGGGACTAGCGCCTTACGAGCAGTACTTC
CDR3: CASRSGLAPYEQYF

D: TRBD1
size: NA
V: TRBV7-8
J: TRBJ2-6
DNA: TGTGCCAGCAGCATCACGACAGGGGGCAACGTCCTGACTTTC
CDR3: CASSITTGGNVLTF

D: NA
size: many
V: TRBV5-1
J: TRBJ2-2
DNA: TGCGCCAGCAGCTTGGCGGACAGTGGCACCGGGGAGCTGTTTTTT
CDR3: CASSLADSGTGELFF

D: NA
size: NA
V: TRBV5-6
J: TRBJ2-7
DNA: TGTGCCAGCAGCCAGTCGGTGGGGACGTCGTACTTC
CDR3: CASSQSVGTSYF

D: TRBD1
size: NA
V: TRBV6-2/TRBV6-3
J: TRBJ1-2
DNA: TGTGCCAGCAGGGACCTACAGGGGACGACGTATGGCTACACCTTC
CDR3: CASRDLQGTTYGYTF

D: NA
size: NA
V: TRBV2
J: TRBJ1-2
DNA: TGTGCCACCCTAAACGGACCCTATGGCTACACCTTC
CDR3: CATLNGPYGYTF

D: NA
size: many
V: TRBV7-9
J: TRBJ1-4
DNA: TGTGCCAGCAGCCCCCGGTGGGGCGAAAAACTGTTTTTT
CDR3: CASSPRWGEKLFF

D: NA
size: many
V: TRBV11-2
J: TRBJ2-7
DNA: TGTGCCAGCAGCTTAGGGCAGTCTAATTACGAGCAGTACTTC
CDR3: CASSLGQSNYEQYF

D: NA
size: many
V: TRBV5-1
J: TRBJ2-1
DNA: TGCGCCAGCAGCTTGGAGGCGAACTTCAATGAGCAGTTCTTC
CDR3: CASSLEANFNEQFF

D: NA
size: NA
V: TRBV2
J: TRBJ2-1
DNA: TGTGCCAGCAGCGTACTAGCTGTCCGATACAATGAGCAGTTCTTC
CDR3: CASSVLAVRYNEQFF

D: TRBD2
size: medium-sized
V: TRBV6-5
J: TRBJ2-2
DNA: TGTGCCAGCAGTTACTCAGCGGGAGGTCCGACCGGGGAGCTGTTTTTT
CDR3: CASSYSAGGPTGELFF

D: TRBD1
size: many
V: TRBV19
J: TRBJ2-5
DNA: TGTGCCAGTAGTGACAGGGGCCTTGTGGAGACCCAGTACTTC
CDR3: CASSDRGLVETQYF

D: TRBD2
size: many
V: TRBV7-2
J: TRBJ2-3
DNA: TGTGCCAGCAGCACGTATCTAGCGGGAGGCACAGATACGCAGTATTTT
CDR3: CASSTYLAGGTDTQYF

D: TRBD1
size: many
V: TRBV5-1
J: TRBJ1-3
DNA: TGCGCCAGCAGCTTCGCGACAGGGAGGAGTGGAAACACCATATATTTT
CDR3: CASSFATGRSGNTIYF

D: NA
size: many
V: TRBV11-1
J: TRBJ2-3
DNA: TGTGCCAGCAGCCGGGACTGGAGCACAGATACGCAGTATTTT
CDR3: CASSRDWSTDTQYF

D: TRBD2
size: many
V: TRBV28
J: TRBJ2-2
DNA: TGTGCCAGCAGGGCCAGCGGGAGAGACGGCGGGGAGCTGTTTTTT
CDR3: CASRASGRDGGELFF

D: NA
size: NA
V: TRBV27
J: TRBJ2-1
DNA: TGTGCCAGCAGTTTTAAACGGGAGACCTACAATGAGCAGTTCTTC
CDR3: CASSFKRETYNEQFF

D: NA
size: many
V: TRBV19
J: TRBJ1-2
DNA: TGTGCCAGTAGTATACAGGCCTATGGCTACACCTTC
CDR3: CASSIQAYGYTF

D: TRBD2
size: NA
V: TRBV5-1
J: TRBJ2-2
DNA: TGCGCCAGCAGCTTTAGCGGGGGGGCCGCAACCGGGGAGCTGTTTTTT
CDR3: CASSFSGGAATGELFF

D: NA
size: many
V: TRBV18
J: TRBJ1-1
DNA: TGTGCCAGCTCAGGGTCGGACGGGAACACTGAAGCTTTCTTT
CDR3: CASSGSDGNTEAFF